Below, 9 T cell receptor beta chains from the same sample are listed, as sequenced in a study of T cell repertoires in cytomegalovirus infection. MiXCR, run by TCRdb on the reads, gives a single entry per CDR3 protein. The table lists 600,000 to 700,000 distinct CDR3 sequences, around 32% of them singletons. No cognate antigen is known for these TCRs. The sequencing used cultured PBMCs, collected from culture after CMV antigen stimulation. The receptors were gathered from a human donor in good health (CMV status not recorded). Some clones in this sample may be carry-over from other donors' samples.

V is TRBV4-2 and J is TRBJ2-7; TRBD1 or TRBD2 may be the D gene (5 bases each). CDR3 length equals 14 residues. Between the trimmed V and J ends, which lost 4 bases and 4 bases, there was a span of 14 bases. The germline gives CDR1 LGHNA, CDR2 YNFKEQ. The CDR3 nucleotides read TGTGCCAGCAGCCCCCGGGACGGGATATACGAGCAGTACTTC. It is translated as CASSPRDGIYEQYF.

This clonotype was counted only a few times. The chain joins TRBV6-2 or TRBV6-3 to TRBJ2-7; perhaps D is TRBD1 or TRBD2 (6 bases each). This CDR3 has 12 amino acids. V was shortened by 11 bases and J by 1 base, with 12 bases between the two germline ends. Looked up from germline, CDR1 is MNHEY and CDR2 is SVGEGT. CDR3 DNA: TGTGCCTCGGGGGCCCTGTCCTACGAGCAGTACTTC. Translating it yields CASGALSYEQYF.

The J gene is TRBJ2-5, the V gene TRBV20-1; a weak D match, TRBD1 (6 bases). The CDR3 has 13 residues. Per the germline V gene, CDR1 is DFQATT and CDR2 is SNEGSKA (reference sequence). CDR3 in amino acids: CRHTGQGRGTQYF. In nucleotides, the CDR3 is TGCAGACACACGGGACAAGGAAGAGGGACCCAGTACTTC.

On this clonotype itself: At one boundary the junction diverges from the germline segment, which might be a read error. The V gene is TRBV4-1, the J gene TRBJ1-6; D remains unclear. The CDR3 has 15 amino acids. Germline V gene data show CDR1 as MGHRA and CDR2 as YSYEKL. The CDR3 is CASSQGYSYNSPLHF. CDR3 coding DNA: TGTGCCAGCAGCCAAGGGTACTCCTATAATTCACCCCTCCACTTT.

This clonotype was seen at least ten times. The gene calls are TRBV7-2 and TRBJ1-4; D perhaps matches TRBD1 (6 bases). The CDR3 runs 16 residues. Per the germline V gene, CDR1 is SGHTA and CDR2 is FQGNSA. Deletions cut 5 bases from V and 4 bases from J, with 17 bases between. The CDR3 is CASSPARGASNEKLFF. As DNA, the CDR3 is TGTGCCAGCAGCCCCGCTCGGGGGGCAAGTAATGAAAAACTGTTTTTT.

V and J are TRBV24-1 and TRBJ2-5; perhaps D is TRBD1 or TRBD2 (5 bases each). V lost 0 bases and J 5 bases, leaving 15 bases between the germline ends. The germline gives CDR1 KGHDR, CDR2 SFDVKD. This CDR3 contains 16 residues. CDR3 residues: CATSDLTRAGLETQYF. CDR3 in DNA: TGTGCCACCAGTGATTTGACCAGGGCGGGTCTGGAGACCCAGTACTTC.

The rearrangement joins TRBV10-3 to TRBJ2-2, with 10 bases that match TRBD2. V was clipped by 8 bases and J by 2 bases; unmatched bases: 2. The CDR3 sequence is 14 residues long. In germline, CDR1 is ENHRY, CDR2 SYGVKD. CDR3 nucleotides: TGTGCCATCGGACTAGCGGACAACACCGGGGAGCTGTTTTTT. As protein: CAIGLADNTGELFF.

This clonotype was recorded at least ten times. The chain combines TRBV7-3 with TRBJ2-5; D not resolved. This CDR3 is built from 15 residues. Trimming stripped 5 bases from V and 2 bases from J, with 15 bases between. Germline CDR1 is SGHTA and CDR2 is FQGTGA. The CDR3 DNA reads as TGTGCCAGCAGCCCCAGTCTAGTCAGACAAGAGACCCAGTACTTC. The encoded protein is CASSPSLVRQETQYF.

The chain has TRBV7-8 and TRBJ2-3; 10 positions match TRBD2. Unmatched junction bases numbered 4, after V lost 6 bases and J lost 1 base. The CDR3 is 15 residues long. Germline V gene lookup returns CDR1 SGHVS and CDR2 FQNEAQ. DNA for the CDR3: TGTGCCAGCAGGCTAACTAGCGGGGGCACAGATACGCAGTATTTT. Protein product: CASRLTSGGTDTQYF.